This entry describes one T cell receptor (beta chain). Its antigen is undetermined. This sample is part of a study of T cell responses to AZD1222 COVID-19 vaccine. Whole-study results and caveats: Across spike, vaccine-associated CD4 TCRs were found, dominant at 160-218 and 743-854. The reported proportion of spike-specific TCRs targeting unmutated variant regions was nearly half. Receipt of two AZD1222 doses was followed by a rise in Spike-specific TCR breadth and depth.

Some second doses came at about 4 weeks and others at about 12 weeks; these were pooled. Germline CDR1 and CDR2: MNHEY and SMNVEV (reference sequence). The CDR3 is made up of 16 amino acids. With V trimmed by 5 bases and J by 6 bases, 12 bases remained unmatched. Repertoires were generated with immunoSEQ multiplex PCR, while TCRdb's copy carries only in-frame clones and drops some. The sample records 150,000 to 200,000 clones, under 95% being singletons. This receptor was obtained from an adult who received the AZD1222 COVID-19 vaccine. Sequenced here: peripheral blood, sampled 28 days after the second AZD1222 dose. This chain connects TRBV27 to TRBJ1-2; 10 nucleotides match TRBD1. The chain's CDR3 is CASSSGTGAQIHGYTF. Written as DNA, the CDR3 is TGTGCCAGCAGTAGCGGGACAGGGGCCCAGATTCATGGCTACACCTTC.